Listed below are T cell receptor beta chains from one sample, sequenced in a study of T cell responses to AZD1222 COVID-19 vaccine. Sequencing used immunoSEQ multiplex PCR; TCRdb keeps in-frame clones, though not all of them. The sample shows some 150,000 clones, more than 80% of them seen only once. Source: peripheral blood, taken on day 0 of AZD1222 vaccination. These receptors were obtained from an adult in good health. Each CDR3 is given with its conserved first and last residue. D genes are given only for firm matches. For some rows the clone size is stated as once, few or many, or as a class when expanded; others skip it.

>TRBD2|15|TRBV7-2|.|TRBJ2-7
TGTGCCAGCAGCCTAACTAGCGGGGGACCCTACGAGCAGTACTTC
CASSLTSGGPYEQYF
>.|13|TRBV29-1|.|TRBJ2-3
TGCAGCGTTCTAGAACACCGCACAGATACGCAGTATTTT
CSVLEHRTDTQYF
>.|12|TRBV28|.|TRBJ1-2
TGTGCCAGCACCAAACAGGGACATGGCTACACCTTC
CASTKQGHGYTF
>.|14|TRBV14|.|TRBJ2-7
TGTGCCAGCAGCCAAGGTCGAACGTCCTACGAGCAGTACTTC
CASSQGRTSYEQYF
>.|16|TRBV6-5|few|TRBJ2-2
TGTGCCAGCAGTTACTCGACGCCAGGGAACACCGGGGAGCTGTTTTTT
CASSYSTPGNTGELFF
>TRBD2|17|TRBV4-1|.|TRBJ2-3
TGCGCCAGCAGCCAAGCCCCTTGGGCGGGGGGCACAGATACGCAGTATTTT
CASSQAPWAGGTDTQYF
>.|15|TRBV5-8|.|TRBJ1-2
TGTGCCAGCAGCTTGGCCATGATGGGGGCGCGCGGCTACACCTTC
CASSLAMMGARGYTF
>TRBD2|14|TRBV7-3|.|TRBJ2-7
TGTGCCAGCAGTCTCGTCGGGGGGAAGGGCGAGCAGTACTTC
CASSLVGGKGEQYF
>.|13|TRBV13|.|TRBJ2-7
TGTGCCAGCAGCCCGGGACGGGCCTACGAGCAGTACTTC
CASSPGRAYEQYF
>.|15|TRBV5-6|.|TRBJ1-1
TGTGCCAGCAGCTTTCAGCTCGGGGTGAACACTGAAGCTTTCTTT
CASSFQLGVNTEAFF
>TRBD1|17|TRBV4-1|.|TRBJ2-7
TGCGCCAGCAGCCAAGAAGCACCGGGACAGGGGTCCTACGAGCAGTACTTC
CASSQEAPGQGSYEQYF
>TRBD1|13|TRBV2|.|TRBJ1-1
TGTGCCAGCACCAGACAGGGGCACACTGAAGCTTTCTTT
CASTRQGHTEAFF
>.|16|TRBV27|.|TRBJ1-5
TGTGCCAGCAGTTTATCGCCCCCTGTAGAGGTTCAGCCCCAGCATTTT
CASSLSPPVEVQPQHF
>.|14|TRBV19|.|TRBJ2-7
TGTGCCAGTAGTATCGGTACCGGGGGCTACGAGCAGTACTTC
CASSIGTGGYEQYF
>TRBD1|15|TRBV15|.|TRBJ1-2
TGTGCCACCAGCCTACGTACAGGGGGAAACTATGGCTACACCTTC
CATSLRTGGNYGYTF
>.|16|TRBV7-2|.|TRBJ2-1
TGTGCCAGCAGCTTATCGGGTGGGAGTAGGTACAATGAGCAGTTCTTC
CASSLSGGSRYNEQFF
>.|14|TRBV6-2/TRBV6-3|.|TRBJ1-5
TGTGCCAGCAGTTATGGAGGGAAAGAACAGCCCCAGCATTTT
CASSYGGKEQPQHF
>.|15|TRBV6-7|few|TRBJ1-3
TGTGCCAGCAGCGCACCGACGAATTCTGGAAACACCATATATTTT
CASSAPTNSGNTIYF
>TRBD2|18|TRBV5-4|few|TRBJ2-1
TGTGCCAGCAGCTTGGCCCCCGGGACTAGCGGGAGGGCCAGTGAGCAGTTCTTC
CASSLAPGTSGRASEQFF
>.|15|TRBV28|.|TRBJ2-7
TGTGCCAGCAGTTCCGACCTACAGAGGGCCTACGAGCAGTACTTC
CASSSDLQRAYEQYF
>TRBD2|20|TRBV5-4|.|TRBJ2-1
TGTGCCAGCAGCTTGTTCCGACTAGCGGGGGGGCAAATTTCCTACAATGAGCAGTTCTTC
CASSLFRLAGGQISYNEQFF
>.|15|TRBV9|.|TRBJ2-1
TGTGCCAGCAGCGTAGGACAGGTAGTTGACAATGAGCAGTTCTTC
CASSVGQVVDNEQFF
>.|10|TRBV29-1|.|TRBJ2-1
TGCAGCGTTGTGGGGTCGGAGCAGTTCTTC
CSVVGSEQFF
>TRBD2|14|TRBV7-2|.|TRBJ2-7
TGTGCCAGCAGCGCCACCGGGACTAGCCACGAGCAGTACTTC
CASSATGTSHEQYF